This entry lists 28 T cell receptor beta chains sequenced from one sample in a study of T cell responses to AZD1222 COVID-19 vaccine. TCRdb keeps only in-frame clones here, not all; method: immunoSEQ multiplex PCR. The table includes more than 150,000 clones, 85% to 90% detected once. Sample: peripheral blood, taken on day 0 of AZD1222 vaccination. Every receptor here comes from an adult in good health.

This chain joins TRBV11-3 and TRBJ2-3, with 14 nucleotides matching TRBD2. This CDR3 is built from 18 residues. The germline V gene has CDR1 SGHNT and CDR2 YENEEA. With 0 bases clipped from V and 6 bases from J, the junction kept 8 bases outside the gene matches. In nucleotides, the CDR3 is TGTGCCAGCAGCTTAGATGCGACTAGCGGGGGGGCCACTGATACGCAGTATTTT. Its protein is CASSLDATSGGATDTQYF.

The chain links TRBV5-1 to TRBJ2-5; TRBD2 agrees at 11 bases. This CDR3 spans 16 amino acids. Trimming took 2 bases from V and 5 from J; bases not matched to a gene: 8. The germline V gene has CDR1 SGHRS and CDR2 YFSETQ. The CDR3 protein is CASSLRASGGSETQYF. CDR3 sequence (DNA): TGCGCCAGCAGCTTAAGGGCTAGCGGGGGGTCGGAGACCCAGTACTTC.

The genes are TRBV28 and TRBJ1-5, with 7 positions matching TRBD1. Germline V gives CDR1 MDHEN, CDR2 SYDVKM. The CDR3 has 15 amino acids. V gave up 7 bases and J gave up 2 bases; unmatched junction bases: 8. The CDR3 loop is CASNTGQIGNQPQHF. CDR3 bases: TGTGCCAGCAACACGGGACAGATTGGCAATCAGCCCCAGCATTTT.

Here the CDR3 DNA reads TGTGCCAGCAGTCTTAACCCCCCACGCCCAGGGGTTAATTCACCCCTCCACTTT. This codes for CASSLNPPRPGVNSPLHF. The chain carries TRBV7-3 and TRBJ1-6; tentative D call: TRBD1 (6 bases). Deletions cut 6 bases from V and 6 bases from J, with 24 bases between. The CDR3 spans 18 residues. Germline-derived CDR1 and CDR2 are SGHTA and FQGTGA.

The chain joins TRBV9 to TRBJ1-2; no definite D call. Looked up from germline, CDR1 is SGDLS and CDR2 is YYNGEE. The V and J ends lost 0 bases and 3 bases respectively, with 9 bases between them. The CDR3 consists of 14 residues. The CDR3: CASSVAAADYGYTF. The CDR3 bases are TGTGCCAGCAGCGTAGCCGCCGCCGACTATGGCTACACCTTC. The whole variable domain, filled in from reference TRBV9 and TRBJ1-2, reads DSGVTQTPKHLITATGQRVTLRCSPRSGDLSVYWYQQSLDQGLQFLIQYYNGEERAKGNILERFSAQQFPDLHSELNLSSLELGDSALYFCASSVAAADYGYTFGSGTRLTVV.

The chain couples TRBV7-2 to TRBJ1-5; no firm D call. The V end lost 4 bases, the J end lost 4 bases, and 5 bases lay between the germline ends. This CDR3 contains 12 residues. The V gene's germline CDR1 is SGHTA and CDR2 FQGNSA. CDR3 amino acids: CASSSANQPQHF. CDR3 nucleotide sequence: TGTGCCAGCAGCTCAGCAAATCAGCCCCAGCATTTT.

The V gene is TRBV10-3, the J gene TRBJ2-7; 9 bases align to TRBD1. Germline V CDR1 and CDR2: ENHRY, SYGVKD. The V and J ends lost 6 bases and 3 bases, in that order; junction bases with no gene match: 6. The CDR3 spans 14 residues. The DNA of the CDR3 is TGTGCCATCAGCCCGGACAGGGGTCGCTACGAGCAGTACTTC. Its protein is CAISPDRGRYEQYF.

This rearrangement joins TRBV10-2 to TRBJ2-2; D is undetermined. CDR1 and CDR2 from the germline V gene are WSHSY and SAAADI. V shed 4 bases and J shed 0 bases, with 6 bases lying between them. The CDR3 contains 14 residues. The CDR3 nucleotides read TGCGCCAGCAGTGGGGAATCGAACACCGGGGAGCTGTTTTTT. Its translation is CASSGESNTGELFF.

CDR3 residues: CATSDRDNYGYTF. The CDR3 DNA reads TGTGCCACCTCGGACAGGGATAACTATGGCTACACCTTC. V gene TRBV19 combines with J gene TRBJ1-2; 8 bases match TRBD1. This CDR3 contains 13 residues. The V gene end was trimmed by 10 bases and the J gene end by 1 base; junction bases not matched to a gene: 5. Germline loops: CDR1 LNHDA, CDR2 SQIVND (reference sequence).

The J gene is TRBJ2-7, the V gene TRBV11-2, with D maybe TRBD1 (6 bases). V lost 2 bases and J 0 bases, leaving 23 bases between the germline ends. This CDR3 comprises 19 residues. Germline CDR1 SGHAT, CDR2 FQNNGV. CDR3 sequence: CASSLRRDKTPTSSYEQYF. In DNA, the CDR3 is TGTGCCAGCAGCTTACGCCGGGACAAAACCCCAACGAGCTCCTACGAGCAGTACTTC. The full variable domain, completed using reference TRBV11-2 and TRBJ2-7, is EAGVAQSPRYKIIEKRQSVAFWCNPISGHATLYWYQQILGQGPKLLIQFQNNGVVDDSQLPKDRFSAERLKGVDSTLKIQPAKLEDSAVYLCASSLRRDKTPTSSYEQYFGPGTRLTVT.

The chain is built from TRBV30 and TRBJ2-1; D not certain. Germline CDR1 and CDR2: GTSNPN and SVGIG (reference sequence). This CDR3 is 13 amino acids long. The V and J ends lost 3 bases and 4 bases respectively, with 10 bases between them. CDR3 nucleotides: TGTGCCTGGAGGCGGACGGAATACAATGAGCAGTTCTTC. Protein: CAWRRTEYNEQFF.

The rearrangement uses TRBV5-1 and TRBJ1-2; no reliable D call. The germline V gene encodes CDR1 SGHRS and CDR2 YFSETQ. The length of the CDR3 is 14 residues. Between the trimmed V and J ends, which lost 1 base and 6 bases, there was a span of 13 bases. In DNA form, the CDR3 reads TGCGCCAGCAGCTTGATTGGAAAATCCCATGGCTACACCTTC. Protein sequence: CASSLIGKSHGYTF.

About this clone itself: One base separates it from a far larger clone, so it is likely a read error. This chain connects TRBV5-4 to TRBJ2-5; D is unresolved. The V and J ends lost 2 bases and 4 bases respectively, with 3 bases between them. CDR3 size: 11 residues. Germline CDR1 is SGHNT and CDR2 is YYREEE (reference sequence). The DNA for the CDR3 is TGTGCCAGCAGCTTTGGAGAGACCCAGTACTTC. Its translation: CASSFGETQYF.

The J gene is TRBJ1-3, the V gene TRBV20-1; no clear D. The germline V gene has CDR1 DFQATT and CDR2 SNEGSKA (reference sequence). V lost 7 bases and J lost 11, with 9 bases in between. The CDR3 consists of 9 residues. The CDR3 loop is CSGLDAIYF. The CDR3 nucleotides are TGCAGTGGGTTGGACGCCATATATTTT.

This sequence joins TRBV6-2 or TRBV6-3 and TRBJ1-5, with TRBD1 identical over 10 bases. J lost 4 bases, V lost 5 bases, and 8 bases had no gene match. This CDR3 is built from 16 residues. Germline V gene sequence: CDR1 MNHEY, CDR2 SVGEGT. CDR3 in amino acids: CASSHRGQGQNQPQHF. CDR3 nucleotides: TGTGCCAGCAGTCACCGGGGACAGGGGCAAAATCAGCCCCAGCATTTT.

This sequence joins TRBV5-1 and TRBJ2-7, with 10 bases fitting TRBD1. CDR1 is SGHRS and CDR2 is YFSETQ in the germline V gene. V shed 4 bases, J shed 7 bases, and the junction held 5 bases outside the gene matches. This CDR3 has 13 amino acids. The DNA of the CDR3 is TGCGCCAGCAGCAGACAGGGGGCGGGAGAGCAGTACTTC. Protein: CASSRQGAGEQYF.

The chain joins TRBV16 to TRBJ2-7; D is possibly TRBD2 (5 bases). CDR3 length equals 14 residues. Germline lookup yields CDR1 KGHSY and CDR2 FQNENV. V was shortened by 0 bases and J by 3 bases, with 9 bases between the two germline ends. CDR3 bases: TGTGCCAGCAGCCAATCCCGGGAATTCTACGAGCAGTACTTC. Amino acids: CASSQSREFYEQYF. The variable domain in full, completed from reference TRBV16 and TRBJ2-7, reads GEEVAQTPKHLVRGEGQKAKLYCAPIKGHSYVFWYQQVLKNEFKFLISFQNENVFDETGMPKERFSAKCLPNSPCSLEIQATKLEDSAVYFCASSQSREFYEQYFGPGTRLTVT.

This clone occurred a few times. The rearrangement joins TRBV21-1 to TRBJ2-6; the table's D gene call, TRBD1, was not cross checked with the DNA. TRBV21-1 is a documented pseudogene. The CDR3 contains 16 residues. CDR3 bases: TGTGCCGGAAGGGACAGTATCGGCTCTGGGGCCAACGTCCTGACTTTC. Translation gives CAGRDSIGSGANVLTF.

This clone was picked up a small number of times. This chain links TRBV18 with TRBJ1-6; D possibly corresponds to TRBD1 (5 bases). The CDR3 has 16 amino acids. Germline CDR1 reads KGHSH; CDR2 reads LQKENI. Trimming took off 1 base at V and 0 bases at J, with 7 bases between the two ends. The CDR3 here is CASSPQGSSYNSPLHF. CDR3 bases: TGTGCCAGCTCACCACAGGGGAGCTCCTATAATTCACCCCTCCACTTT.

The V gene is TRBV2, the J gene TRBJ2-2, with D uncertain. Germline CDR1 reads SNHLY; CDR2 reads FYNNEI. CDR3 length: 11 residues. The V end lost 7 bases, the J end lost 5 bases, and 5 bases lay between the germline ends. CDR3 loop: CASIGTGELFF. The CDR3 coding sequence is TGTGCCAGCATTGGTACCGGGGAGCTGTTTTTT.

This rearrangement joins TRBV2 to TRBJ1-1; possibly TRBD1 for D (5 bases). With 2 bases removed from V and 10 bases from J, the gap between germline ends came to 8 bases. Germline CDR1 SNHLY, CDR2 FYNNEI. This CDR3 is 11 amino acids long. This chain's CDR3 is CASSEQGVAFF. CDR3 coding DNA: TGTGCCAGCAGTGAACAGGGTGTAGCTTTCTTT.

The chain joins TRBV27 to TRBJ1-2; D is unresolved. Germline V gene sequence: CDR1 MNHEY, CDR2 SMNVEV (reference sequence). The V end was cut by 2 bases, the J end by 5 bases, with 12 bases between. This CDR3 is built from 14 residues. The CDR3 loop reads CASSLGGPGYGYTF. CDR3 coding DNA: TGTGCCAGCAGTTTAGGAGGCCCTGGGTATGGCTACACCTTC.

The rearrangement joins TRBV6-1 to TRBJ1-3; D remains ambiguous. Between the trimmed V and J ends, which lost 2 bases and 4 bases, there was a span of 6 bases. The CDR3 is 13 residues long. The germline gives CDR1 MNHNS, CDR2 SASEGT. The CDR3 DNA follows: TGTGCCAGCAGTGAAAGTGGGGGAAACACCATATATTTT. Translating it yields CASSESGGNTIYF.

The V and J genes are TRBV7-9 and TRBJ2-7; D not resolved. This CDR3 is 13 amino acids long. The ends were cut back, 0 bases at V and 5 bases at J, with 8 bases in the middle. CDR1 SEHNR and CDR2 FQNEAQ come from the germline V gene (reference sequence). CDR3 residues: CASSLAFRDEQYF. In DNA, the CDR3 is TGTGCCAGCAGCTTAGCGTTCCGGGACGAGCAGTACTTC.

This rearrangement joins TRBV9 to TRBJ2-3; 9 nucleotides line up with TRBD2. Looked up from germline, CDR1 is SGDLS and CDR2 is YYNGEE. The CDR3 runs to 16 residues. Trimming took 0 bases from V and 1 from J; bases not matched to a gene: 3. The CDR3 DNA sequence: TGTGCCAGCAGCGTAGACGCGGGAGGGGGCACAGATACGCAGTATTTT. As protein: CASSVDAGGGTDTQYF.

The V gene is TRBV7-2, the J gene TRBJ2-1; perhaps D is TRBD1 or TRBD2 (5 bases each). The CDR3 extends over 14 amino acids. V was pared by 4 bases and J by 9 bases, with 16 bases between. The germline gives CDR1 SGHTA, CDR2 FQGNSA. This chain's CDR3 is CASSSVYGGGEQFF. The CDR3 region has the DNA TGTGCCAGCAGCTCCGTTTATGGTGGGGGTGAGCAGTTCTTC.

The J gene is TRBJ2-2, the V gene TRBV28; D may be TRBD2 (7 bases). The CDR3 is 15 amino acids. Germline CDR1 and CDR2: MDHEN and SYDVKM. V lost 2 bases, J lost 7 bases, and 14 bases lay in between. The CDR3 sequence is CASSLGGARIGELFF. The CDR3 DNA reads TGTGCCAGCAGTTTAGGGGGGGCCAGGATCGGGGAGCTGTTTTTT.

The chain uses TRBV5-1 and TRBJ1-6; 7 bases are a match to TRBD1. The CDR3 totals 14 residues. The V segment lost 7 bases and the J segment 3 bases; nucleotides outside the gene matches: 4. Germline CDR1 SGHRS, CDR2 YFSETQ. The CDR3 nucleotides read TGCGCCAGCCGTTGGACAGGCTATAATTCACCCCTCCACTTT. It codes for CASRWTGYNSPLHF.